The clone carrying this TCR beta chain was found a few times. Its matching antigen is unknown. This sample stems from a study of T cells in Graves' hyperthyroidism and ophthalmopathy. Findings and limits, study-wide: Progression to ophthalmopathy was predicted a median of about 6.6 months early. Blood also held most thyroid clonotypes expanded beyond 0.001.

Newly diagnosed hyperthyroidism, duration under 2 months, in patients aged 18 to 65. The PBMCs were taken from roughly 9.3 ml of fresh peripheral blood. The length of the CDR3 is 12 residues. Germline V CDR1 and CDR2: LGHDT, YNNKEL (reference sequence). V was cut by 4 bases and J by 9 bases, with 9 bases left in between. Template material for amplifying TCR beta CDR3 regions consisted of RNA transcripts. The primer set for the first-round RT-PCR of the TCR CDR3 was HTBI. In TCRdb, the multiplex PCR reads were re-called with MiXCR into one record per CDR3 protein. The sample lists some 560,000 distinct CDR3 sequences, approximately 14% occurring once.

The chain has TRBV3-1 and TRBJ2-2; D is unresolved. Sequencing was carried out using blood. The origin of this receptor is a woman aged 30 to 39 with Graves' hyperthyroidism. In nucleotides, the CDR3 is TGTGCCAGCAGCCTTGATAGCCGGGAGCTGTTTTTT. Translation gives CASSLDSRELFF.